This T cell receptor (beta chain) is drawn from a study of spatial heterogeneity in lung cancer. The CDR3 totals 15 residues. CDR1 MRHNA and CDR2 SNTAGT come from the germline V gene. The trim removed 3 bases at V and 2 bases at J, leaving 1 base unmatched. The time point here: blood taken at disease recurrence. Frozen PBMC, nontumor lung or tumor provided whole RNA, which was sequenced unsorted. TCRdb processed the 5' RACE reads anew with MiXCR; each CDR3 protein has one entry. The sample holds around 150 distinct CDR3 sequences, roughly 51% seen once. Note on this clonotype: For a library built for alpha chains, this beta chain is a stray read; little rests on its size.

V and J are TRBV6-4 and TRBJ2-2; TRBD2 aligns across 9 bases. Sequences were derived from PBMCs, sampled at recurrence. This clonotype was obtained from a male donor with early-stage non-small cell lung cancer. This CDR3 reads CASSERGGNTGELFF. The CDR3 coding sequence is TGTGCCAGCAGTGAGCGGGGGGGCAACACCGGGGAGCTGTTTTTT.